This T cell receptor beta chain was identified in a study of cytomegalovirus exposure and HLA in healthy donors. Sequenced by immunoSEQ multiplex PCR; TCRdb stores in-frame clones only, minus some. The sample records about 280,000 clones, approximately 83% being singletons. V shed 5 bases and J shed 0 bases, with 10 bases lying between them. The CDR3 is 15 amino acids. Germline V lookup: CDR1 SGHTA, CDR2 FQGNSA. The chain employs TRBV7-2 and TRBJ1-4; tentatively, D is TRBD1 (5 bases). What was sequenced was PBMCs. This sequence originates from a woman in her late teens or twenties in good health and CMV-seronegative. CDR3 region: CASSPRGTTNEKLFF. The CDR3 DNA reads TGTGCCAGCAGCCCCCGGGGGACAACTAATGAAAAACTGTTTTTT.